The 32 T cell receptor beta chains below were found in one sample sequenced in a study of spatial heterogeneity in lung cancer. Time point: sample taken at primary tumor resection. The authors sequenced whole RNA from tumor, nontumor lung or frozen PBMC without sorting. TCRdb reprocessed the 5' RACE reads via MiXCR and lists one record per CDR3 protein. The sample records tens of thousands of distinct CDR3 sequences, approximately 21% being singletons. Sequenced here: PBMCs, sampled at surgery. The origin of the receptors is a male donor with early-stage non-small cell lung cancer.

The table lists this clonotype with a few counts. The chain joins TRBV28 to TRBJ2-7, with D uncertain. Germline V gene data show CDR1 as MDHEN and CDR2 as SYDVKM. CDR3 length equals 13 residues. Trimming shortened V by 6 bases and J by 2 bases, and 11 bases separated the two germline ends. CDR3 region: CASRPLGPYEQYF. The CDR3 coding sequence is TGTGCCAGCAGACCCCTAGGACCCTACGAGCAGTACTTC. The whole variable domain, filled in from reference TRBV28 and TRBJ2-7, reads DVKVTQSSRYLVKRTGEKVFLECVQDMDHENMFWYRQDPGLGLRLIYFSYDVKMKEKGDIPEGYSVSREKKERFSLILESASTNQTSMYLCASRPLGPYEQYFGPGTRLTVT.

The table lists this clonotype with a few counts. This chain joins TRBV5-4 and TRBJ2-3; no clear D. Trimming removed 4 bases from V and 2 bases from J, with 8 bases in between. The CDR3 runs to 13 residues. Germline assignment: CDR1 SGHNT and CDR2 YYREEE (reference sequence). The CDR3 loop is CASSPPDTDTQYF. The CDR3 coding sequence is TGTGCCAGCAGCCCCCCGGACACAGATACGCAGTATTTT.

The rearrangement uses TRBV30 and TRBJ1-3, with D tentatively TRBD1 (6 bases). Germline V gene data show CDR1 as GTSNPN and CDR2 as SVGIG (reference sequence). The CDR3 length is 16 residues. V lost 0 bases, J lost 4 bases, and 16 bases lay in between. CDR3 in amino acids: CAWSVGQRFFGNTIYF. CDR3 DNA sequence: TGTGCCTGGAGTGTAGGACAGAGGTTCTTCGGAAACACCATATATTTT.

This clonotype was detected only a few times. The chain couples TRBV7-3 to TRBJ2-2; D perhaps matches TRBD1 (5 bases). Germline CDR1 is SGHTA and CDR2 is FQGTGA. The V and J ends lost 3 bases and 5 bases respectively, with 7 bases between them. The CDR3 is made up of 13 amino acids. The CDR3 nucleotides are TGTGCCAGCAGCTTCCAGGGAACCGGGGAGCTGTTTTTT. Protein product: CASSFQGTGELFF.

This clonotype was detected a few times. The V call is TRBV12-3 or TRBV12-4, the J call TRBJ2-5; D is tentatively TRBD1 or TRBD2 (7 bases each). Trimming took off 6 bases at V and 4 bases at J, with 15 bases between the two ends. The CDR3 has 14 residues. CDR3 sequence (DNA): TGTGCCAGCAGCCCCCAGGGGGGGCTAGAGACCCAGTACTTC. Protein product: CASSPQGGLETQYF.

The chain joins TRBV29-1 to TRBJ2-7; 8 bases align to TRBD1. V shed 4 bases and J 1 base; nucleotides not matched to a gene: 6. This CDR3 region has 14 residues. Looked up from germline, CDR1 is SQVTM and CDR2 is ANQGSEA. The CDR3 loop reads CSVVSTGASYEQYF. DNA of the CDR3: TGCAGCGTTGTCTCGACAGGGGCATCCTACGAGCAGTACTTC.

V is TRBV7-9 and J is TRBJ1-1; the match to TRBD1 covers 9 bases. Germline CDR1 and CDR2: SEHNR and FQNEAQ (reference sequence). CDR3 length: 15 residues. The trim removed 5 bases at V and 3 bases at J, leaving 7 bases unmatched. The DNA of the CDR3 is TGTGCCAGCAGCCCCCGGACAGGGGAGGACACTGAAGCTTTCTTT. It is translated as CASSPRTGEDTEAFF.

The gene calls are TRBV19 and TRBJ1-5; no clear D gene. The germline V gene has CDR1 LNHDA and CDR2 SQIVND (reference sequence). The CDR3 covers 14 residues. Trimming stripped 4 bases from V and 1 base from J, with 8 bases between. The chain's CDR3 is CASSTFMSNQPQHF. DNA of the CDR3: TGTGCCAGTAGTACCTTCATGAGCAATCAGCCCCAGCATTTT.

This clonotype appeared many times. This chain links TRBV2 with TRBJ2-3, with 10 bases that match TRBD2. Losses at the gene ends were 8 bases for V and 5 bases for J; bases not matched to a gene: 7. Germline V CDR1 and CDR2: SNHLY, FYNNEI. The length of the CDR3 is 14 residues. CDR3 in DNA: TGTGCCAGCGAAACTAGCGGGGCTGGAGATACGCAGTATTTT. Residues: CASETSGAGDTQYF.

The chain joins TRBV29-1 to TRBJ2-1; weak D call: TRBD2 (5 bases). Germline V CDR1 and CDR2: SQVTM, ANQGSEA. V was trimmed by 0 bases and J by 4 bases, leaving 10 bases between them. CDR3 length: 14 residues. This CDR3 is CSVEDPAVYNEQFF. DNA for the CDR3: TGCAGCGTTGAAGATCCAGCGGTGTACAATGAGCAGTTCTTC.

The sample holds many counts of this clonotype. The chain is built from TRBV10-3 and TRBJ1-6, with D unclear. CDR3 size: 15 residues. CDR1 is ENHRY, CDR2 SYGVKD, per germline. The germline V and J ends were trimmed by 6 bases and 0 bases, with 9 bases remaining between them. The CDR3 DNA sequence: TGTGCCATCAGGCCCGACGGCTCCTATAATTCACCCCTCCACTTT. Amino acid sequence: CAIRPDGSYNSPLHF.

This clonotype was picked up a small number of times. V is TRBV24-1 and J is TRBJ2-7; 9 bases agree with TRBD2. The CDR3 is made up of 14 amino acids. Trimming at V came to 9 bases and at J to 0 bases, leaving 5 bases not matched to a gene. CDR1 KGHDR and CDR2 SFDVKD come from the germline V gene. The CDR3 bases are TGTGCCACCCAAAGCGGGGGGAGCTCCTACGAGCAGTACTTC. Its translation: CATQSGGSSYEQYF.

Notes on this clonotype: The germline gene is not matched at one end of the junction; a read error may be the cause. The chain joins TRBV5-4 to TRBJ2-3; 7 positions match TRBD2. This CDR3 region has 14 residues. Germline V gene lookup returns CDR1 SGHNT and CDR2 YYREEE (reference sequence). CDR3 DNA sequence: TGTGCCGGCAGCTTGTTTTCTAGCGGAGATACGCAGTATTTT. Residues: CAGSLFSSGDTQYF. Full variable domain (remainder filled in from reference TRBV5-4 and TRBJ2-3): ETGVTQSPTHLIKTRGQQVTLRCSSQSGHNTVSWYQQALGQGPQFIFQYYREEENGRGNFPPRFSGLQFPNYSSELNVNALELDDSALYLCAGSLFSSGDTQYFGPGTRLTVL.

The chain recombines TRBV7-9 with TRBJ1-2; D is uncertain. The CDR3 is made up of 13 amino acids. Trimming left V 2 bases short and J 4 bases short, with 8 bases between. CDR1 is SEHNR, CDR2 FQNEAQ, per germline (reference sequence). As DNA, the CDR3 is TGTGCCAGCAGCTTAAGTCCAATCTATGGCTACACCTTC. Its protein is CASSLSPIYGYTF.

The chain employs TRBV7-9 and TRBJ2-6; a weak D match, TRBD1 (6 bases). CDR1 is SEHNR and CDR2 is FQNEAQ in the germline V gene (reference sequence). There are 15 residues in the CDR3. Trimming took off 4 bases at V and 4 bases at J, with 11 bases between the two ends. The CDR3 DNA sequence: TGTGCCAGCAGCTCAGCAGGGGTCGGGGCCAACGTCCTGACTTTC. Translation: CASSSAGVGANVLTF.

A few counts support this clonotype. The chain is built from TRBV2 and TRBJ2-1, with 10 bases that match TRBD2. The CDR3 loop spans 14 amino acids. Per germline, CDR1 SNHLY and CDR2 FYNNEI. Trimming removed 5 bases from V and 10 bases from J; junction bases left unmatched: 8. CDR3 sequence reads: CASSLAGASREQFF. In DNA form, the CDR3 reads TGTGCCAGCAGTCTAGCGGGAGCCTCCCGGGAGCAGTTCTTC.

This clonotype was observed a handful of times. The rearrangement uses TRBV7-2 and TRBJ1-4, with TRBD1 matching over 7 bases. This CDR3 spans 15 amino acids. V lost 5 bases, J lost 7 bases, and 10 bases stayed unmatched. Germline loops: CDR1 SGHTA, CDR2 FQGNSA. The CDR3 DNA sequence: TGTGCCAGCAGCACCAAGACAGGGAGTGGTGAAAAACTGTTTTTT. Translation gives CASSTKTGSGEKLFF.

This clonotype was seen ten or more times. The J gene is TRBJ1-5, the V gene TRBV29-1; no definite D call. The germline gives CDR1 SQVTM, CDR2 ANQGSEA. The V end lost 4 bases, the J end lost 2 bases, and 9 bases lay between the germline ends. CDR3 length: 13 residues. The CDR3 coding sequence is TGCAGCGTTGGCTTCGGGGGCAATCAGCCCCAGCATTTT. It translates to CSVGFGGNQPQHF.

This clonotype was seen many times. The gene calls are TRBV20-1 and TRBJ1-2; D perhaps matches TRBD1 (6 bases). The CDR3 is 14 residues long. V lost 0 bases and J 5 bases, leaving 13 bases between the germline ends. Germline V gives CDR1 DFQATT, CDR2 SNEGSKA (reference sequence). The CDR3 DNA is TGCAGTGCTAGAGATTATACAGGGCCTTATGGCTACACCTTC. Protein product: CSARDYTGPYGYTF.

The sample holds many counts of this clonotype. The chain joins TRBV18 to TRBJ2-7; 9 bases line up with TRBD1. The V segment lost 5 bases and the J segment 5 bases; nucleotides outside the gene matches: 13. From germline, CDR1 is KGHSH and CDR2 LQKENI. This CDR3 has 16 residues. The CDR3 loop reads CASSAEPGQGRDEQYF. CDR3 coding DNA: TGTGCCAGCTCAGCGGAACCCGGACAGGGGAGGGACGAGCAGTACTTC.

The CDR3 DNA sequence: TGTGCCAGCAGCCAGGCCGGGACACGAAGCTCCTACAATGAGCAGTTCTTC. This encodes CASSQAGTRSSYNEQFF. The V and J genes are TRBV4-2 and TRBJ2-1; maybe TRBD1 (6 bases). The CDR3 is made up of 17 amino acids. Looked up from germline, CDR1 is LGHNA and CDR2 is YNFKEQ. V dropped 3 bases and J dropped 0 bases, with 15 bases sitting between them.

The V call is TRBV18, the J call TRBJ1-6; 7 bases line up with TRBD1. The CDR3 loop spans 17 amino acids. Germline V gives CDR1 KGHSH, CDR2 LQKENI. V dropped 3 bases and J dropped 0; count of bases not matched to a gene: 5. Here the CDR3 reads CASSPQGESSYNSPLHF. CDR3 DNA sequence: TGTGCCAGCTCACCCCAGGGGGAGAGCTCCTATAATTCACCCCTCCACTTT.

This clonotype was recorded at least ten times. The J gene is TRBJ2-4, the V gene TRBV29-1; 8 nucleotides agree with TRBD2. Trimming at V came to 0 bases and at J to 6 bases, leaving 10 bases not matched to a gene. The CDR3 has 16 amino acids. CDR1 SQVTM and CDR2 ANQGSEA come from the germline V gene. The CDR3 region is CSVEDVAGPRGNIQYF. The CDR3 DNA reads TGCAGCGTTGAAGACGTAGCGGGGCCCCGGGGAAACATTCAGTACTTC.

The rearrangement joins TRBV7-2 to TRBJ2-5, with D unclear. With 4 bases removed from V and 5 bases from J, the gap between germline ends came to 11 bases. Germline V lookup: CDR1 SGHTA, CDR2 FQGNSA. The CDR3 is made up of 13 amino acids. The CDR3 here is CASSSKLSETQYF. CDR3 nucleotide sequence: TGTGCCAGCAGCTCCAAGTTATCCGAGACCCAGTACTTC.

This clonotype was counted only a few times. V is TRBV12-3 or TRBV12-4 and J is TRBJ1-4, with 9 bases fitting TRBD1. The V segment lost 7 bases and the J segment 8 bases; nucleotides outside the gene matches: 8. The CDR3 runs 14 residues. The CDR3 here is CASTPLDRGEKLFF. In DNA, the CDR3 is TGTGCCAGCACCCCTTTGGACAGGGGCGAAAAACTGTTTTTT.

The rearrangement uses TRBV6-5 and TRBJ2-3; 8 bases map to TRBD2. V gave up 5 bases and J gave up 4 bases; unmatched junction bases: 11. This CDR3 is built from 16 residues. Germline loops: CDR1 MNHEY, CDR2 SVGAGI. In DNA form, the CDR3 reads TGTGCCAGCAGTGACCCCGGGGGGGCCTTACCAGATACGCAGTATTTT. This codes for CASSDPGGALPDTQYF.

This clonotype was observed a few times. V is TRBV5-6 and J is TRBJ2-7; 9 bases map to TRBD1. This CDR3 is 17 amino acids long. Germline V gene data show CDR1 as SGHDT and CDR2 as YYEEEE. After removal of 0 bases from V and 1 base from J, the junction contained 8 bases not matched to a gene. The CDR3 DNA follows: TGTGCCAGCAGCTTGGAGGCGCGGGACAGGGCATCCTACGAGCAGTACTTC. As protein: CASSLEARDRASYEQYF.

This clonotype was recorded a few times. J is TRBJ2-5 and V is TRBV5-4, with TRBD2 as a possible D gene (5 bases). Looked up from germline, CDR1 is SGHNT and CDR2 is YYREEE (reference sequence). V was clipped by 4 bases and J by 3 bases, with 10 bases between them. This CDR3 region has 13 residues. As DNA, the CDR3 is TGTGCCAGCAGCCCGACCGGGGAAGAGACCCAGTACTTC. Its translation: CASSPTGEETQYF.

The chain uses TRBV27 and TRBJ1-2; D is uncertain. The CDR3 is made up of 13 amino acids. Germline values: CDR1 MNHEY, CDR2 SMNVEV (reference sequence). Trimming took 6 bases from V and 4 from J, leaving 12 bases between them. The DNA of the CDR3 is TGTGCCAGCAGACCCCCGGGGTCCTATGGCTACACCTTC. Amino acid sequence: CASRPPGSYGYTF.

The chain recombines TRBV2 with TRBJ2-7; 9 positions match TRBD2. The germline V gene encodes CDR1 SNHLY and CDR2 FYNNEI. V gave up 7 bases and J gave up 1 base; unmatched junction bases: 5. CDR3 length equals 14 residues. Here the CDR3 DNA reads TGTGCCAGCACTCGACTAGCGGCTTCCTACGAGCAGTACTTC. It translates to CASTRLAASYEQYF.

V and J are TRBV2 and TRBJ2-6; D gene ambiguous. Trimming removed 6 bases at V and 2 bases at J, with 8 bases between. This CDR3 region has 14 residues. Germline CDR1 and CDR2: SNHLY and FYNNEI. The DNA for the CDR3 is TGTGCCAGCAGAGTAAGAACTGGGGCCAACGTCCTGACTTTC. Amino acid sequence: CASRVRTGANVLTF.

This clonotype has ten or more counts. In DNA form, the CDR3 reads TGTGCCAGCAGCTTAAGGTCCAACACTGAAGCTTTCTTT. The encoded protein is CASSLRSNTEAFF. The gene calls are TRBV7-9 and TRBJ1-1; no clear D gene. Germline V gives CDR1 SEHNR, CDR2 FQNEAQ (reference sequence). Trimming cost V 2 bases and J 2 bases, with 6 bases left between them. The CDR3 extends over 13 amino acids.